One TCR beta chain is described in this entry. Its antigen is unidentified. PCR was performed using 60 Vbeta and 13 Jbeta primers. The assay was immunoSEQ multiplex PCR, and TCRdb's table has in-frame clones only and misses some. The sample contains fewer than 120,000 clones, around three quarters of which appear only once. The entry originates in a study of cytomegalovirus exposure and HLA in healthy donors. Across the study: Unique TCRs from HLA-typed donors, 70 million to 100 million of them, were held in an early data release. Regarding the study as a whole: Common viral pathogens (according to a later analysis) appeared linked to several of the most significant clusters.

The CDR3 has 14 residues. The ends were cut back, 1 base at V and 4 bases at J, with 11 bases in the middle. Germline CDR1 reads LNHNV; CDR2 reads YYDKDF (reference sequence). This receptor was identified in a woman between 25 and 40 years old in good health and CMV-seronegative. The V gene is TRBV15, the J gene TRBJ2-7; a possible D gene is TRBD1 (5 bases). The sample taken for sequencing was PBMCs. The CDR3 DNA reads as TGTGCCACCAGCAGAGGGTTGTCAGGGTACGAGCAGTACTTC. Translating gives CATSRGLSGYEQYF.